The 21 T cell receptor beta chains reported below all come from one sample, sequenced in a study of post-analysis software for immune sequencing data. Sequencing libraries made from TCR beta cDNA carried unique molecular identifiers. TCRdb re-called the PCR reads through MiXCR, storing one row per CDR3 protein. The table lists around 160,000 distinct CDR3 sequences, about 34% of them singletons. This specimen consisted of blood, obtained after autologous hematopoietic stem cell transplantation. These receptors were obtained from a girl between 5 and 17 years old with multiple sclerosis.

This clonotype was seen just once. The chain combines TRBV24-1 with TRBJ1-5; D remains ambiguous. Trimming removed 5 bases at V and 4 bases at J, with 11 bases between. The CDR3 length is 14 residues. CDR1 and CDR2 (germline): KGHDR, SFDVKD. CDR3 DNA sequence: TGTGCCACCAGTGGGGAAAGCCAAAATCAGCCCCAGCATTTT. It yields the protein CATSGESQNQPQHF.

This clonotype was recorded a few times. The rearrangement links TRBV9 to TRBJ2-1, with D possibly matching TRBD2 (6 bases). The CDR3 is 15 residues long. Looked up from germline, CDR1 is SGDLS and CDR2 is YYNGEE. V was clipped by 4 bases and J by 5 bases, with 16 bases between them. The CDR3 sequence: CASSPTGGVNNEQFF. Here the CDR3 DNA reads TGTGCCAGCAGCCCGACTGGCGGGGTCAACAATGAGCAGTTCTTC. Combining the CDR3 with reference TRBV9 and TRBJ2-1 gives the whole variable domain DSGVTQTPKHLITATGQRVTLRCSPRSGDLSVYWYQQSLDQGLQFLIQYYNGEERAKGNILERFSAQQFPDLHSELNLSSLELGDSALYFCASSPTGGVNNEQFFGPGTRLTVL.

This clonotype appeared once. The chain employs TRBV12-3 or TRBV12-4 and TRBJ2-7, with 9 positions matching TRBD2. This CDR3 spans 14 amino acids. The ends lost 5 bases at V and 6 bases at J; junction bases unmatched: 8. Here the CDR3 reads CASSPIAGAGEQYF. The CDR3 region has the DNA TGTGCCAGCAGTCCCATAGCGGGAGCCGGCGAGCAGTACTTC.

The chain is built from TRBV20-1 and TRBJ2-7; 7 bases are shared with TRBD2. The V gene end was trimmed by 0 bases and the J gene end by 5 bases; junction bases not matched to a gene: 7. There are 14 residues in the CDR3. Looked up from germline, CDR1 is DFQATT and CDR2 is SNEGSKA (reference sequence). This chain's CDR3 is CSAREGGSVHEQYF. CDR3 DNA: TGCAGTGCTAGAGAGGGCGGGAGTGTACACGAGCAGTACTTC.

The rearrangement uses TRBV28 and TRBJ2-1; D possibly corresponds to TRBD2 (6 bases). Germline lookup yields CDR1 MDHEN and CDR2 SYDVKM. This CDR3 comprises 15 residues. The V gene lost 6 bases and the J gene lost 6 bases, with 18 bases spanning the gap. The CDR3 DNA follows: TGTGCCAGCAGCATCGGGGGACTGGAGTTCAATGAGCAGTTCTTC. As protein: CASSIGGLEFNEQFF.

This rearrangement joins TRBV20-1 to TRBJ2-1; 13 bases align to TRBD2. CDR3 length equals 15 residues. The germline gives CDR1 DFQATT, CDR2 SNEGSKA (reference sequence). The V and J ends lost 6 bases and 9 bases, in that order; junction bases with no gene match: 11. The CDR3 DNA follows: TGCAGTGCCGGAGGTGGACTAGCGGGAGCGGTTGAGCAGTTCTTC. It codes for CSAGGGLAGAVEQFF.

This chain links TRBV2 with TRBJ1-5; D unresolved. This CDR3 has 17 residues. CDR1 is SNHLY and CDR2 is FYNNEI in the germline V gene. With 6 bases removed from V and 0 bases from J, the gap between germline ends came to 18 bases. CDR3 in amino acids: CASSYPQFGNSNQPQHF. The CDR3 DNA is TGTGCCAGCAGCTACCCCCAATTTGGGAATAGCAATCAGCCCCAGCATTTT.

This clonotype was recorded many times. This chain's CDR3 is CATSRGVVRNEQFF. CDR3 nucleotides: TGTGCCACCAGCAGAGGGGTCGTACGCAATGAGCAGTTCTTC. The chain couples TRBV15 to TRBJ2-1, with D uncertain. Trimming shortened V by 1 base and J by 6 bases, and 10 bases separated the two germline ends. This CDR3 is 14 amino acids long. The germline gives CDR1 LNHNV, CDR2 YYDKDF (reference sequence). The variable domain in full, with the rest retrieved from reference TRBV15 and TRBJ2-1, is DAMVIQNPRYQVTQFGKPVTLSCSQTLNHNVMYWYQQKSSQAPKLLFHYYDKDFNNEADTPDNFQSRRPNTSFCFLDIRSPGLGDTAMYLCATSRGVVRNEQFFGPGTRLTVL.

This clonotype was seen only a few times. This chain uses TRBV11-2 with TRBJ2-7, with 11 nucleotides matching TRBD1. The CDR3 is 15 residues long. Unmatched junction bases numbered 7, after V lost 6 bases and J lost 3 bases. Germline V gives CDR1 SGHAT, CDR2 FQNNGV. The CDR3 sequence: CASRGPGTGGYEQYF. The DNA of the CDR3 is TGTGCCAGCAGAGGACCCGGGACAGGGGGCTACGAGCAGTACTTC.

Many counts were recorded for this clonotype. V and J are TRBV20-1 and TRBJ2-3; 7 bases are shared with TRBD2. Germline assignment: CDR1 DFQATT and CDR2 SNEGSKA (reference sequence). This CDR3 spans 13 amino acids. Trimming cost V 6 bases and J 2 bases; bases outside gene matches: 5. The CDR3 nucleotides are TGCAGTGCCCGGGACTACGTCACAGATACGCAGTATTTT. Amino acids: CSARDYVTDTQYF.

Comments on this clonotype: A single base separates this from a much larger clone, so it may be a read error. The rearrangement links TRBV20-1 to TRBJ2-5, with D possibly being TRBD1 (5 bases). This CDR3 spans 12 amino acids. With 0 bases removed from V and 11 bases from J, the gap between germline ends came to 13 bases. Germline CDR1 is DFQATT and CDR2 is SNEGSKA (reference sequence). The CDR3 region has the DNA TGCAGTGCTAGAGATGACAGCCACCTGCAGTACTTC. The encoded protein is CSARDDSHLQYF.

This clonotype was counted a single time. The chain links TRBV7-9 to TRBJ2-1; D gene ambiguous. V lost 4 bases, J lost 5 bases, and 9 bases lay in between. The germline CDR1 and CDR2 sequences are SEHNR and FQNEAQ (reference sequence). This CDR3 has 13 residues. CDR3 sequence reads: CASSSRSNNEQFF. CDR3 coding DNA: TGTGCCAGCAGCTCTAGATCCAACAATGAGCAGTTCTTC. Complete variable domain (other parts from reference TRBV7-9 and TRBJ2-1): DTGVSQNPRHKITKRGQNVTFRCDPISEHNRLYWYRQTLGQGPEFLTYFQNEAQLEKSRLLSDRFSAERPKGSFSTLEIQRTEQGDSAMYLCASSSRSNNEQFFGPGTRLTVL.

The J gene is TRBJ2-3, the V gene TRBV6-6; D is undetermined. V lost 6 bases and J 3 bases, leaving 19 bases between the germline ends. The CDR3 covers 16 residues. The V gene's germline CDR1 is MNHNY and CDR2 SVGAGI (reference sequence). The CDR3 spells CASSLGSPSQTDTQYF. CDR3 nucleotide sequence: TGTGCCAGCAGCCTCGGCAGCCCCTCACAAACAGATACGCAGTATTTT.

The table lists this clonotype with a few counts. The V gene is TRBV12-3 or TRBV12-4, the J gene TRBJ2-7; no firm D call. CDR3 length: 13 residues. The V and J ends lost 1 base and 7 bases respectively, with 11 bases between them. The CDR3 loop is CASSLGSLMEQYF. In DNA form, the CDR3 reads TGTGCCAGCAGTTTAGGTTCCCTGATGGAGCAGTACTTC.

This chain joins TRBV12-3 or TRBV12-4 and TRBJ2-7; 9 positions agree with TRBD2. This CDR3 comprises 16 residues. With V trimmed by 6 bases and J by 3 bases, 12 bases remained unmatched. CDR3 loop: CASSTSWTSAYYEQYF. The DNA of the CDR3 is TGTGCCAGCAGCACGAGTTGGACTAGCGCATACTACGAGCAGTACTTC.

The chain employs TRBV3-1 and TRBJ2-5, with no clear D. The closer fit of TRBJ2-7 to the DNA end suggests the J call may be wrong. The CDR3 consists of 15 residues. Germline V CDR1 and CDR2: LGHDT, YNNKEL (reference sequence). The CDR3 DNA sequence: TGTGCCAGCAGCCCCCTGGGTGGTTCGCTCTACGAGCAGTACTTC. This codes for CASSPLGGSLYEQYF.

This chain links TRBV7-9 with TRBJ2-1; D is possibly TRBD2 (6 bases). Trimming stripped 7 bases from V and 6 bases from J, with 16 bases between. This CDR3 spans 14 amino acids. CDR1 and CDR2 (germline): SEHNR, FQNEAQ (reference sequence). CDR3 protein: CASNLAGLSNEQFF. The CDR3 region has the DNA TGTGCCAGCAACCTAGCCGGACTATCCAATGAGCAGTTCTTC.

The table lists this clonotype with a few counts. The V gene is TRBV7-9, the J gene TRBJ1-4; no clear D gene. The CDR3 sequence is 14 residues long. The germline V gene has CDR1 SEHNR and CDR2 FQNEAQ (reference sequence). V lost 1 base and J 8 bases, leaving 11 bases between the germline ends. The CDR3 here is CASSLGGPQEKLFF. The CDR3 coding sequence is TGTGCCAGCAGCTTAGGAGGGCCCCAAGAAAAACTGTTTTTT.

The chain has TRBV7-8 and TRBJ1-1; D possibly corresponds to TRBD1 (5 bases). This CDR3 is built from 13 residues. Trimming shortened V by 0 bases and J by 6 bases, and 8 bases separated the two germline ends. Germline lookup yields CDR1 SGHVS and CDR2 FQNEAQ. This chain's CDR3 is CASSLAGDAEAFF. CDR3 nucleotides: TGTGCCAGCAGCTTAGCGGGGGACGCTGAAGCTTTCTTT.

This chain links TRBV7-2 with TRBJ2-3; TRBD1 might be the D (5 bases). Germline CDR1 is SGHTA and CDR2 is FQGNSA. Deletions cut 3 bases from V and 6 bases from J, with 13 bases between. The CDR3 is 14 amino acids. The CDR3 region has the DNA TGTGCCAGCAGCTTTATATTTCCAGGGGATACGCAGTATTTT. Translation: CASSFIFPGDTQYF.

The rearrangement joins TRBV3-1 to TRBJ2-5, with D possibly TRBD2 on 6 matching bases. This CDR3 has 14 amino acids. Germline CDR1 and CDR2: LGHDT and YNNKEL (reference sequence). V was cut by 2 bases and J by 2 bases, with 9 bases left in between. CDR3 bases: TGTGCCAGCAGCCAACTAGCGAATCAAGAGACCCAGTACTTC. Its protein product is CASSQLANQETQYF.